These 27 T cell receptor beta chains came from one sample sequenced in a study of blood T cell repertoires in COVID-19. Produced via immunoSEQ multiplex PCR; TCRdb's table is partial and in-frame only. The data hold 120,000 or so clones, with about 80% observed a single time. The material sequenced was peripheral blood. These receptors all come from a woman between 45 and 65 years old with acute or convalescent COVID-19.

This clone was detected once. The genes are TRBV3-1 (or the pseudogene TRBV3-2) and TRBJ2-7; 10 bases are shared with TRBD2. Germline V gives CDR1 LGHDT, CDR2 YNNKEL (reference sequence). The CDR3 spans 15 residues. With V trimmed by 2 bases and J by 2 bases, 3 bases remained unmatched. The CDR3 here is CASSQSLAGAYEQYF. CDR3 nucleotide sequence: TGTGCCAGCAGCCAATCGCTAGCGGGGGCCTACGAGCAGTACTTC.

A few counts support this clone. The V gene is TRBV3-1 (or the pseudogene TRBV3-2), the J gene TRBJ2-3, with 10 nucleotides matching TRBD2. There are 15 residues in the CDR3. Germline CDR1 is LGHDT and CDR2 is YNNKEL (reference sequence). Germline trimming cut 4 bases from V and 2 bases from J; bases unmatched to any gene: 3. CDR3 sequence: CASSPSGRATDTQYF. CDR3 coding DNA: TGTGCCAGCAGCCCAAGCGGGAGGGCCACAGATACGCAGTATTTT.

In this sample, this clone turned up a few times. The gene calls are TRBV6-6 and TRBJ2-4, with TRBD1 matching 9 bases. V trimming: 6 bases; J trimming: 0 bases; junction bases outside the gene matches: 3. The CDR3 consists of 15 residues. Germline CDR1 is MNHNY and CDR2 is SVGAGI (reference sequence). The chain's CDR3 is CASRPTGGAKNIQYF. CDR3 in DNA: TGTGCCAGCAGGCCGACAGGGGGAGCCAAAAACATTCAGTACTTC.

This clone appeared a single time. V and J are TRBV24-1 and TRBJ2-1; a possible D gene is TRBD1 (5 bases). Trimming removed 1 base from V and 1 base from J, with 10 bases in between. Germline V gene sequence: CDR1 KGHDR, CDR2 SFDVKD. The CDR3 has 16 amino acids. Written as DNA, the CDR3 is TGTGCCACCAGTGATTTTAGGCAGGGTTCCTACAATGAGCAGTTCTTC. This translates into CATSDFRQGSYNEQFF.

V is TRBV2 and J is TRBJ2-1; 7 bases align to TRBD1. The V gene end was trimmed by 6 bases and the J gene end by 9 bases; junction bases not matched to a gene: 8. Germline CDR1 is SNHLY and CDR2 is FYNNEI. The CDR3 loop spans 13 amino acids. As DNA, the CDR3 is TGTGCCAGCAGAAGACAGGGCCGAGGTGAGCAGTTCTTC. Translating gives CASRRQGRGEQFF.

A remark on this clone: Different DNA sequences within this sample yield the same CDR3. The rearrangement joins TRBV7-2 to TRBJ2-2, with D unclear. Trimming removed 6 bases from V and 2 bases from J, with 7 bases in between. This CDR3 has 13 residues. Germline lookup yields CDR1 SGHTA and CDR2 FQGNSA. CDR3 sequence reads: CASRGPNTGELFF. The CDR3 coding sequence is TGTGCCAGCAGGGGCCCCAACACCGGGGAGCTGTTTTTT.

The V call is TRBV15, the J call TRBJ2-7; no firm D call. The V end lost 0 bases, the J end lost 2 bases, and 8 bases lay between the germline ends. Per the germline V gene, CDR1 is LNHNV and CDR2 is YYDKDF (reference sequence). The CDR3 is 14 amino acids. DNA for the CDR3: TGTGCCACCAGCAGAGATCTTAATGCCTACGAGCAGTACTTC. Protein sequence: CATSRDLNAYEQYF. Full variable domain (outside the CDR3, taken from reference TRBV15 and TRBJ2-7): DAMVIQNPRYQVTQFGKPVTLSCSQTLNHNVMYWYQQKSSQAPKLLFHYYDKDFNNEADTPDNFQSRRPNTSFCFLDIRSPGLGDTAMYLCATSRDLNAYEQYFGPGTRLTVT.

J is TRBJ1-2 and V is TRBV15, with a tentative D call TRBD1 (5 bases). V was trimmed by 1 base and J by 7 bases, leaving 16 bases between them. The CDR3 has 15 residues. Germline V gene lookup returns CDR1 LNHNV and CDR2 YYDKDF (reference sequence). Here the CDR3 reads CATSRVRGVLSGYTF. The CDR3 DNA is TGTGCCACCAGCAGAGTCCGGGGGGTGCTCTCTGGCTACACCTTC.

The chain recombines TRBV2 with TRBJ1-5, with D unclear. This CDR3 has 13 residues. Deletions cut 9 bases from V and 3 bases from J, with 12 bases between. The germline V gene encodes CDR1 SNHLY and CDR2 FYNNEI. CDR3 loop: CASVRAYNQPQHF. CDR3 in DNA: TGTGCCAGTGTGAGGGCGTACAATCAGCCCCAGCATTTT.

The rearrangement links TRBV5-8 to TRBJ2-1; D unresolved. The germline CDR1 and CDR2 sequences are SGHTS and YDEGEE. Trimming left V 1 base short and J 6 bases short, with 2 bases between. The CDR3 sequence is 11 residues long. CDR3 loop: CASSLLNEQFF. The CDR3, as DNA: TGTGCCAGCAGCTTGCTCAATGAGCAGTTCTTC.

The genes are TRBV7-9 and TRBJ1-2; D may be TRBD1 (5 bases). This CDR3 contains 14 residues. Germline-derived CDR1 and CDR2 are SEHNR and FQNEAQ (reference sequence). The ends were cut back, 2 bases at V and 10 bases at J, with 17 bases in the middle. CDR3 sequence: CASSLSSGKSAYTF. CDR3 bases: TGTGCCAGCAGCTTAAGTTCAGGGAAGAGTGCCTACACCTTC.

This clone was recorded a few times. The genes are TRBV30 and TRBJ2-7; D may be TRBD1 (5 bases). CDR1 and CDR2 (germline): GTSNPN, SVGIG (reference sequence). V lost 2 bases to trimming and J lost 12 bases, with 14 bases between them. CDR3 length equals 11 residues. The CDR3 loop is CAWSSQGLRYF. The CDR3 bases are TGTGCCTGGAGTAGTCAGGGTCTTCGGTACTTC. Complete variable domain (other parts from reference TRBV30 and TRBJ2-7): SQTIHQWPATLVQPVGSPLSLECTVEGTSNPNLYWYRQAAGRGLQLLFYSVGIGQISSEVPQNLSASRPQDRQFILSSKKLLLSDSGFYLCAWSSQGLRYFGPGTRLTVT.

CDR3 sequence: CASTSGGGTDTQYF. The CDR3 DNA is TGTGCCAGCACCTCGGGGGGGGGCACAGATACGCAGTATTTT. This chain joins TRBV5-5 and TRBJ2-3, with 8 positions matching TRBD2. The CDR3 covers 14 residues. Germline CDR1 reads SGHKS; CDR2 reads YYEKEE (reference sequence). V lost 6 bases and J lost 1; bases outside the gene matches: 4.

This chain connects TRBV28 to TRBJ2-7, with TRBD2 matching 13 bases. With V trimmed by 8 bases and J by 7 bases, 11 bases remained unmatched. CDR3 size: 15 residues. Germline V CDR1 and CDR2: MDHEN, SYDVKM. In DNA, the CDR3 is TGTGCCAGCCGAAGGACTAGCGGGAGTTTGGGGGAGCAGTACTTC. It is translated as CASRRTSGSLGEQYF.

V and J are TRBV25-1 and TRBJ1-2; 7 positions agree with TRBD1. This CDR3 has 15 amino acids. Germline V gene lookup returns CDR1 MGHDK and CDR2 SYGVNS. The junction had 12 bases not matched to a gene; V was cut back by 5 bases and J by 6 bases. CDR3 sequence: CASSTHDRVYDGYTF. The CDR3 region has the DNA TGTGCCAGCAGTACCCACGACAGGGTATACGATGGCTACACCTTC.

The rearrangement joins TRBV28 to TRBJ1-2, with TRBD1 identical over 10 bases. The CDR3 loop spans 16 amino acids. V was pared by 6 bases and J by 2 bases, with 9 bases of the junction left unmatched. The germline gives CDR1 MDHEN, CDR2 SYDVKM. This chain's CDR3 is CASRLPPGQGNYGYTF. CDR3 DNA sequence: TGTGCCAGCAGACTCCCTCCGGGACAGGGGAACTATGGCTACACCTTC.

This chain joins TRBV30 and TRBJ2-3, with 15 positions matching TRBD2. V dropped 0 bases and J dropped 5; count of bases not matched to a gene: 3. The CDR3 extends over 16 amino acids. The germline CDR1 and CDR2 sequences are GTSNPN and SVGIG (reference sequence). The CDR3, as DNA: TGTGCCTGGAGTGTAGGACTAGCGGGGGGGCGAGATACGCAGTATTTT. Its protein is CAWSVGLAGGRDTQYF.

The chain is built from TRBV19 and TRBJ2-2; 9 bases match TRBD2. The length of the CDR3 is 18 residues. The trim removed 0 bases at V and 5 bases at J, leaving 10 bases unmatched. Germline V gene sequence: CDR1 LNHDA, CDR2 SQIVND (reference sequence). CDR3 sequence (DNA): TGTGCCAGTAGTATAGATTTTGGCGGGGGGGCCCGAACCGGGGAGCTGTTTTTT. Encoded protein: CASSIDFGGGARTGELFF.

This chain links TRBV11-2 with TRBJ1-6; D not resolved. CDR3 length: 16 residues. Trimming removed 4 bases from V and 5 bases from J, with 15 bases in between. Per the germline V gene, CDR1 is SGHAT and CDR2 is FQNNGV. The CDR3 region is CASSSWTPRDNSPLHF. DNA of the CDR3: TGTGCCAGCAGCTCTTGGACCCCGAGGGATAATTCACCCCTCCACTTT. The whole variable domain, remainder taken from reference TRBV11-2 and TRBJ1-6, is EAGVAQSPRYKIIEKRQSVAFWCNPISGHATLYWYQQILGQGPKLLIQFQNNGVVDDSQLPKDRFSAERLKGVDSTLKIQPAKLEDSAVYLCASSSWTPRDNSPLHFGNGTRLTVT.

The rearrangement joins TRBV29-1 to TRBJ2-1, with D possibly matching TRBD1 (6 bases). V lost 6 bases and J 5 bases, leaving 20 bases between the germline ends. Germline CDR1 and CDR2: SQVTM and ANQGSEA. This CDR3 has 15 amino acids. CDR3 residues: CSVRTLMGTNNEQFF. The CDR3 coding sequence is TGCAGCGTACGCACATTAATGGGGACAAACAATGAGCAGTTCTTC.

This sequence joins TRBV4-2 and TRBJ1-1; TRBD1 might be the D (6 bases). V was shortened by 8 bases and J by 10 bases, with 14 bases between the two germline ends. CDR1 LGHNA and CDR2 YNFKEQ come from the germline V gene. The CDR3 has 11 residues. CDR3 nucleotides: TGTGCCAGCCGGACAGCGACGGGAGCTTTCTTT. It encodes CASRTATGAFF.

This clone was observed once. The J gene is TRBJ2-3, the V gene TRBV9; 7 nucleotides align to TRBD2. V was pared by 0 bases and J by 3 bases, with 7 bases of the junction left unmatched. The CDR3 has 16 amino acids. The V gene's germline CDR1 is SGDLS and CDR2 YYNGEE. The CDR3 DNA reads TGTGCCAGCAGCGTAGTGGGGGGAGGGCTGACAGATACGCAGTATTTT. Translation: CASSVVGGGLTDTQYF.

This chain joins TRBV11-1 and TRBJ2-1, with D unresolved. V was trimmed by 5 bases and J by 1 base, leaving 6 bases between them. The CDR3 runs 13 residues. CDR1 is SGHAT, CDR2 FQDESV, per germline (reference sequence). The CDR3 nucleotides are TGTGCCAGCAGCGCCAGTTCCTACAATGAGCAGTTCTTC. The encoded protein is CASSASSYNEQFF.

The J gene is TRBJ2-6, the V gene TRBV28; the D gene is possibly TRBD2 (6 bases). Germline V lookup: CDR1 MDHEN, CDR2 SYDVKM. The CDR3 extends over 17 amino acids. Trimming cost V 6 bases and J 0 bases, with 15 bases left between them. For the CDR3, the DNA is TGTGCCAGCAGCGCCGGGACCGGGGGCTCTGGGGCCAACGTCCTGACTTTC. As protein: CASSAGTGGSGANVLTF.

This clone has just one count. The genes are TRBV7-2 and TRBJ2-1; TRBD2 matches at 7 bases. The V segment lost 2 bases and the J segment 5 bases; nucleotides outside the gene matches: 6. Germline lookup yields CDR1 SGHTA and CDR2 FQGNSA. This CDR3 contains 15 residues. CDR3 in amino acids: CASSLREGRNNEQFF. The DNA for the CDR3 is TGTGCCAGCAGCTTAAGGGAGGGCCGAAACAATGAGCAGTTCTTC.

The rearrangement uses TRBV28 and TRBJ1-5, with D tentatively TRBD1 (5 bases). V lost 6 bases, J lost 5 bases, and 11 bases lay in between. The germline gives CDR1 MDHEN, CDR2 SYDVKM. The CDR3 contains 13 residues. CDR3 in DNA: TGTGCCAGCAGGCCAGGGTCCGATCAGCCCCAGCATTTT. This translates into CASRPGSDQPQHF.

The chain links TRBV3-1 (or the pseudogene TRBV3-2) to TRBJ1-6; maybe TRBD1 (5 bases). Trimming took off 1 base at V and 11 bases at J, with 9 bases between the two ends. Germline-derived CDR1 and CDR2 are LGHDT and YNNKEL (reference sequence). This CDR3 is built from 13 residues. This chain's CDR3 is CASSQGAGTPLHF. CDR3 coding DNA: TGTGCCAGCAGCCAAGGAGCAGGGACACCCCTCCACTTT.